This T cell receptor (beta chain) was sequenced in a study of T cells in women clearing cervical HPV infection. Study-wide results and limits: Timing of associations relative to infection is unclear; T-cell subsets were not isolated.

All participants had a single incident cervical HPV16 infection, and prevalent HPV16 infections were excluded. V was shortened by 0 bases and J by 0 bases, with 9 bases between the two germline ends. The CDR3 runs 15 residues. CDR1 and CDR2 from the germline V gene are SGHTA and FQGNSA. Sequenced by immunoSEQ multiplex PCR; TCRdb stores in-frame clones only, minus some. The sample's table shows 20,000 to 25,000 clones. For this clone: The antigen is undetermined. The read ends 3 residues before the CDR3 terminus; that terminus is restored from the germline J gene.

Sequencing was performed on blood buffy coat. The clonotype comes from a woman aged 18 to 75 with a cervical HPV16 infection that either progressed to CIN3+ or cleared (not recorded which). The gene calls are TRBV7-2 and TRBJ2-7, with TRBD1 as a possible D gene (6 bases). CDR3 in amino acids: CASSLAGQPSYEQYF. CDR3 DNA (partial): TGTGCCAGCAGCTTAGCTGGACAGCCCTCCTACGAG.